The present T cell receptor (beta chain) was sequenced within a study of control samples from healthy donors and cancer patients. Method: immunoSEQ multiplex PCR; TCRdb's copy keeps in-frame clones and lacks some. The sample records tens of thousands of clones, 90% being singletons. This clonotype originated in a man aged 55 to 70 with colorectal cancer. Source material: PBMCs.

CDR3 in DNA: TGTGCCAGTAGGAGCGGGGCTATTGGCTACACCTTC. It codes for CASRSGAIGYTF. The V and J genes are TRBV19 and TRBJ1-2; a weak D match, TRBD1 (5 bases). Trimming removed 6 bases at V and 7 bases at J, with 12 bases between. This CDR3 has 12 amino acids. Germline V gene data show CDR1 as LNHDA and CDR2 as SQIVND (reference sequence).